This TCR beta chain was found in a study of chronic HIV infection and antiretroviral therapy. This clonotype has a count of ten or more. Germline-derived CDR1 and CDR2 are SGHRS and YFSETQ. Trimming took off 2 bases at V and 7 bases at J, with 13 bases between the two ends. This CDR3 has 14 amino acids. TCRdb reprocessed the 5' RACE reads via MiXCR and lists one record per CDR3 protein. The sample has some 37,000 distinct CDR3 sequences, 8.2% seen once. The sequence came from an adult who had HIV and had not received antiretroviral therapy, or was an uninfected healthy control (not recorded which). The specimen sequenced was peripheral blood. The V and J genes are TRBV5-1 and TRBJ2-1, with a tentative D call TRBD2 (6 bases). CDR3 sequence reads: CASSLVADENEQFF. In DNA form, the CDR3 reads TGCGCCAGCAGCTTAGTAGCGGATGAGAATGAGCAGTTCTTC.